The 22 T cell receptor beta chains in this list originate from one sample, sequenced in a study of cytomegalovirus exposure and HLA in healthy donors. PCR primers comprised 60 Vbeta and 13 Jbeta primers. Generated by immunoSEQ multiplex PCR, the TCRdb table keeps only in-frame clones and is missing some. The table has 100,000 or so clones, approximately 69% seen once. The sequencing input was PBMCs. The receptor source for this set is a man aged 30-40 years in good health and CMV-seronegative.

CDR3 sequence reads: CASTQGVQDEQYF. In DNA, the CDR3 is TGTGCCAGCACACAGGGAGTACAGGACGAGCAGTACTTC. V gene TRBV28 combines with J gene TRBJ2-7; D may be TRBD1 (6 bases). This CDR3 is 13 amino acids long. Germline values: CDR1 MDHEN, CDR2 SYDVKM. Trimming left V 7 bases short and J 5 bases short, with 15 bases between.

V gene TRBV6-4 combines with J gene TRBJ1-5, with D tentatively TRBD1 (5 bases). V shed 8 bases and J shed 0 bases, with 14 bases lying between them. The germline CDR1 and CDR2 sequences are MRHNA and SNTAGT. This CDR3 contains 15 residues. The CDR3 DNA is TGTGCCAGCCCTCCCACAGGCTATAGCAATCAGCCCCAGCATTTT. Amino acid sequence: CASPPTGYSNQPQHF.

This clone was picked up a small number of times. V is TRBV7-9 and J is TRBJ1-4; 8 nucleotides match TRBD1. Trimming took 3 bases from V and 6 from J; bases not matched to a gene: 15. The CDR3 has 18 amino acids. Germline V gene sequence: CDR1 SEHNR, CDR2 FQNEAQ (reference sequence). The CDR3 coding sequence is TGTGCCAGCAGCTTTCAGCTTTCGACAGGGGCTGGATATGAAAAACTGTTTTTT. It is translated as CASSFQLSTGAGYEKLFF.

The chain has TRBV5-6 and TRBJ2-5; the match to TRBD2 covers 7 bases. The CDR3 is made up of 14 amino acids. Germline values: CDR1 SGHDT, CDR2 YYEEEE. V dropped 4 bases and J dropped 4; count of bases not matched to a gene: 7. The CDR3 loop is CASSRGGGPETQYF. DNA of the CDR3: TGTGCCAGCAGCAGGGGCGGGGGTCCAGAGACCCAGTACTTC.

The rearrangement uses TRBV27 and TRBJ1-4; no definite D call. V was cut by 3 bases and J by 5 bases, with 19 bases left in between. CDR3 length: 17 amino acids. Germline CDR1 MNHEY, CDR2 SMNVEV (reference sequence). The CDR3 region has the DNA TGTGCCAGCAGTTTCTTTTATGGACGGGGTTCAAATGAAAAACTGTTTTTT. Translated: CASSFFYGRGSNEKLFF.

This clone was seen at least ten times. Additional DNA sequences in this sample encode the identical CDR3. The chain has TRBV29-1 and TRBJ1-1, with D unclear. CDR3 size: 12 residues. Trimming stripped 4 bases from V and 5 bases from J, with 11 bases between. CDR1 is SQVTM and CDR2 is ANQGSEA in the germline V gene. The CDR3 protein is CSVVGGGTEAFF. For the CDR3, the DNA is TGCAGCGTTGTAGGAGGTGGAACTGAAGCTTTCTTT. Variable domain in full (rest from reference TRBV29-1 and TRBJ1-1): SAVISQKPSRDICQRGTSLTIQCQVDSQVTMMFWYRQQPGQSLTLIATANQGSEATYESGFVIDKFPISRPNLTFSTLTVSNMSPEDSSIYLCSVVGGGTEAFFGQGTRLTVV.

The chain employs TRBV29-1 and TRBJ2-1, with D tentatively TRBD1 (6 bases). The germline CDR1 and CDR2 sequences are SQVTM and ANQGSEA. V was clipped by 8 bases and J by 9 bases, with 23 bases between them. This CDR3 spans 14 amino acids. This CDR3 reads CSLGALVGSGEQFF. The CDR3 bases are TGCAGCCTGGGGGCTCTGGTCGGGTCTGGTGAGCAGTTCTTC.

This chain joins TRBV11-3 and TRBJ1-1; D gene ambiguous. V gave up 0 bases and J gave up 3 bases, with 5 bases separating them. CDR1 is SGHNT and CDR2 is YENEEA in the germline V gene. There are 13 residues in the CDR3. The CDR3 bases are TGTGCCAGCAGCTTAGAATCGGACACTGAAGCTTTCTTT. It encodes CASSLESDTEAFF.

The chain couples TRBV9 to TRBJ2-3, with 7 bases lining up with TRBD1. The CDR3 is 14 amino acids. Per the germline V gene, CDR1 is SGDLS and CDR2 is YYNGEE. V was pared by 6 bases and J by 3 bases, with 7 bases of the junction left unmatched. CDR3 loop: CASNRGQQTDTQYF. The CDR3 nucleotides read TGTGCCAGCAACAGGGGACAGCAGACAGATACGCAGTATTTT.

The rearrangement links TRBV15 to TRBJ2-5; the match to TRBD2 covers 8 bases. The germline CDR1 and CDR2 sequences are LNHNV and YYDKDF (reference sequence). The CDR3 spans 18 residues. The ends lost 5 bases at V and 4 bases at J; junction bases unmatched: 18. The CDR3 DNA reads as TGTGCCACCAGCCCGCAGTCACCGGGACTAGGAGTACGAGAGACCCAGTACTTC. It is translated as CATSPQSPGLGVRETQYF.

The rearrangement uses TRBV5-1 and TRBJ2-1; TRBD1 aligns across 9 bases. CDR1 is SGHRS, CDR2 YFSETQ, per germline. J was trimmed by 9 bases and V by 3 bases; bases with no gene match: 10. The CDR3 runs to 15 residues. CDR3 loop: CASSSRQGGSGEQFF. In DNA, the CDR3 is TGCGCCAGCAGCTCCCGACAGGGGGGGAGCGGTGAGCAGTTCTTC.

The V call is TRBV4-3, the J call TRBJ2-5, with D possibly matching TRBD1 (5 bases). Germline CDR1 reads LGHNA; CDR2 reads YSLEER. The V end was cut by 4 bases, the J end by 5 bases, with 11 bases between. CDR3 length: 13 residues. The CDR3 nucleotides read TGCGCCAGCAGCCGGCAGGGCAAGGAGACCCAGTACTTC. Residues: CASSRQGKETQYF.

The CDR3 loop is CASSLGLVVSEQYF. Here the CDR3 DNA reads TGTGCCAGCAGCTTAGGACTAGTGGTCTCCGAGCAGTACTTC. J is TRBJ2-7 and V is TRBV11-2; TRBD2 might be the D (6 bases). Germline CDR1 SGHAT, CDR2 FQNNGV. Between the trimmed V and J ends, which lost 1 base and 6 bases, there was a span of 13 bases. The CDR3 sequence is 14 residues long. Supplemented by reference TRBV11-2 and TRBJ2-7, the full variable domain reads EAGVAQSPRYKIIEKRQSVAFWCNPISGHATLYWYQQILGQGPKLLIQFQNNGVVDDSQLPKDRFSAERLKGVDSTLKIQPAKLEDSAVYLCASSLGLVVSEQYFGPGTRLTVT.

The chain is built from TRBV9 and TRBJ2-2; the D gene is possibly TRBD2 (6 bases). This CDR3 is built from 16 residues. Trimming took 3 bases from V and 6 from J, leaving 18 bases between them. Germline assignment: CDR1 SGDLS and CDR2 YYNGEE. The CDR3 DNA reads as TGTGCCAGCAGCGCGGGAGTGAGTAACGTTGCCGGGGAGCTGTTTTTT. Its protein is CASSAGVSNVAGELFF.

CDR3 sequence reads: CASSVATGPYYEQYF. CDR3 in DNA: TGTGCCAGCAGCGTAGCTACAGGGCCCTACTACGAGCAGTACTTC. The chain joins TRBV9 to TRBJ2-7, with a weak D call TRBD1 (6 bases). CDR1 SGDLS and CDR2 YYNGEE come from the germline V gene. Trimming left V 0 bases short and J 3 bases short, with 13 bases between. There are 15 residues in the CDR3.

The chain carries TRBV18 and TRBJ2-3, with TRBD2 matching over 7 bases. Trimming took 3 bases from V and 4 from J; bases not matched to a gene: 10. The CDR3 runs to 16 residues. Germline V gives CDR1 KGHSH, CDR2 LQKENI. The CDR3 region has the DNA TGTGCCAGCTCACCCATCCGGGAGAGCGGGGCAGATACGCAGTATTTT. This gives the protein CASSPIRESGADTQYF.

The J gene is TRBJ2-7, the V gene TRBV27; a weak D match, TRBD2 (6 bases). The CDR3 has 13 residues. The germline gives CDR1 MNHEY, CDR2 SMNVEV (reference sequence). V dropped 8 bases and J dropped 3 bases, with 14 bases sitting between them. The DNA of the CDR3 is TGTGCCAGCGGTAGGAGGGACCTCTACGAGCAGTACTTC. It yields the protein CASGRRDLYEQYF.

This clone is a singleton in its sample. The rearrangement links TRBV5-1 to TRBJ2-7; TRBD2 might be the D (5 bases). Germline CDR1 and CDR2: SGHRS and YFSETQ. Between the trimmed V and J ends, which lost 1 base and 0 bases, there was a span of 11 bases. This CDR3 contains 15 residues. CDR3 residues: CASSLYSADSYEQYF. The CDR3 nucleotides read TGCGCCAGCAGCTTGTATAGCGCAGACTCCTACGAGCAGTACTTC.

This sequence joins TRBV30 and TRBJ2-2, with 14 bases fitting TRBD2. The CDR3 has 22 amino acids. Trimming took 2 bases from V and 1 from J; bases not matched to a gene: 18. Per germline, CDR1 GTSNPN and CDR2 SVGIG (reference sequence). CDR3 nucleotides: TGTGCCTGGAGTCTAAAGGGACTAGCGGGAGAGGGGCGTGTCCAGAACACCGGGGAGCTGTTTTTT. Its protein product is CAWSLKGLAGEGRVQNTGELFF.

The chain links TRBV6-1 to TRBJ1-4; D ambiguous. Germline V CDR1 and CDR2: MNHNS, SASEGT. This CDR3 spans 14 amino acids. Trimming stripped 6 bases from V and 0 bases from J, with 8 bases between. In DNA form, the CDR3 reads TGTGCCAGCAGGGCCATTGCAACTAATGAAAAACTGTTTTTT. As protein: CASRAIATNEKLFF.

V gene TRBV4-3 combines with J gene TRBJ2-1, with D possibly matching TRBD1 (5 bases). V lost 1 base, J lost 5 bases, and 9 bases lay in between. Germline V gene sequence: CDR1 LGHNA, CDR2 YSLEER. The CDR3 contains 14 residues. CDR3 in DNA: TGCGCCAGCAGCCAAGGGTCAGGGAACAATGAGCAGTTCTTC. It is translated as CASSQGSGNNEQFF.

Note on this clone: The junction departs from germline at one end; a sequencing error may be responsible. This chain connects TRBV7-7 to TRBJ2-1; D possibly corresponds to TRBD1 (6 bases). Germline lookup yields CDR1 SSHAT and CDR2 FNYEAQ (reference sequence). CDR3 length: 13 amino acids. CDR3 coding DNA: TGTGCTAGCAGCGTCCAACAGGGAGATGAGCAGTTCTTC. Its protein is CASSVQQGDEQFF.